The subject of this entry is one T cell receptor (beta chain). Its target is unknown. The source of the sample is a study of shared clonotypes between healthy human individuals. The protocol was immunoSEQ multiplex PCR, while the TCRdb copy is restricted to in-frame clones and leaves out a portion. This sample yields around 1,100,000 clones, of which about 80% are seen a single time; 0.7% to 0.95% belongs to the top ten. This CDR3 comprises 14 residues. Whole-study findings and limits: Sampling was confined to blood; repertoires within tissues likely differ.

This receptor was identified in a man aged 18 to 30 in good health. Some clones in this sample may be carry-over from other donors' samples. Input material: memory CD4+ T cells from PBMCs. Subset indicated: CD45RA-negative fraction. The chain couples TRBV21-1 to TRBJ1-3; TRBD1 reflects the table's D call only, with no check against the DNA. TRBV21-1 is listed as a pseudogene. CDR3 sequence reads: CASSSQGAGNTIYF. For the CDR3, the DNA is TGTGCCAGCAGCAGTCAGGGCGCTGGAAACACCATATATTTT.